Presented here are 22 T cell receptor beta chains from one specimen sequenced in a study of blood T cells in healthy people across ages. It was with a sample-barcoded 5' primer and a J-beta primer mix that a second PCR of about 6 to 11 cycles was run. Each CDR3 protein is one row after TCRdb ran MiXCR on the 5' RACE reads. The sample lists 750,000 to 850,000 distinct CDR3 sequences, about 25% seen once, with approximately 4% in the top ten. This same sample was also part of a study on T cells of mothers and their children.

Sequenced: blood. The receptors were gathered from a boy younger than 18 in good health.

This clonotype was seen more than once but under ten times. The V and J genes are TRBV11-2 and TRBJ1-6; D possibly corresponds to TRBD1 (5 bases). The length of the CDR3 is 14 residues. Trimming cost V 1 base and J 13 bases, with 14 bases left between them. In germline, CDR1 is SGHAT, CDR2 FQNNGV. The DNA for the CDR3 is TGTGCCAGCAGCTTAGGGCAGGCCGCAGGGCCCCTCCACTTT. Translated: CASSLGQAAGPLHF.

The chain is built from TRBV7-2 and TRBJ1-2, with D perhaps TRBD1 (5 bases). The CDR3 spans 12 residues. Trimming shortened V by 3 bases and J by 8 bases, and 10 bases separated the two germline ends. In germline, CDR1 is SGHTA, CDR2 FQGNSA. The CDR3 DNA follows: TGTGCCAGCAGCTTGAATCGACAGGGCTACACCTTC. Protein sequence: CASSLNRQGYTF.

This sequence joins TRBV5-1 and TRBJ2-2; 13 nucleotides line up with TRBD2. Trimming cost V 4 bases and J 6 bases; bases outside gene matches: 3. CDR3 size: 15 residues. CDR1 and CDR2 from the germline V gene are SGHRS and YFSETQ. CDR3 region: CASSRTSGSSGELFF. The CDR3 DNA reads TGCGCCAGCAGCAGGACTAGCGGGAGTTCCGGGGAGCTGTTTTTT.

This clonotype was counted a few times. The CDR3 DNA reads as TGTGCCAGCAGCTCTCCACAGGGAAATTTCGGCGGCTACACCTTC. Its protein is CASSSPQGNFGGYTF. The chain employs TRBV7-9 and TRBJ1-2, with D perhaps TRBD1 (6 bases). Looked up from germline, CDR1 is SEHNR and CDR2 is FQNEAQ (reference sequence). The CDR3 covers 15 residues. V was shortened by 4 bases and J by 8 bases, with 20 bases between the two germline ends. The full variable domain, rest sourced from reference TRBV7-9 and TRBJ1-2, is DTGVSQNPRHKITKRGQNVTFRCDPISEHNRLYWYRQTLGQGPEFLTYFQNEAQLEKSRLLSDRFSAERPKGSFSTLEIQRTEQGDSAMYLCASSSPQGNFGGYTFGSGTRLTVV.

This clonotype was recorded a few times. The chain's CDR3 is CASSLAGTPFYEQYF. The CDR3 coding sequence is TGTGCCAGCAGCTTGGCCGGGACTCCCTTCTACGAGCAGTACTTC. The genes are TRBV5-6 and TRBJ2-7; possibly TRBD2 for D (6 bases). Deletions cut 0 bases from V and 3 bases from J, with 13 bases between. The CDR3 sequence is 15 residues long. Germline V gene sequence: CDR1 SGHDT, CDR2 YYEEEE.

This clonotype was seen a few times. The chain uses TRBV6-1 and TRBJ2-1; TRBD2 aligns across 12 bases. The CDR3 consists of 15 residues. Germline values: CDR1 MNHNS, CDR2 SASEGT. The V and J ends lost 2 bases and 7 bases, in that order; junction bases with no gene match: 3. CDR3 sequence reads: CASSERLAGGNEQFF. CDR3 sequence (DNA): TGTGCCAGCAGTGAAAGGCTAGCGGGAGGGAATGAGCAGTTCTTC.

The chain employs TRBV29-1 and TRBJ2-2, with D possibly matching TRBD2 (5 bases). Germline V gives CDR1 SQVTM, CDR2 ANQGSEA. The V gene lost 8 bases and the J gene lost 5 bases, with 12 bases spanning the gap. This CDR3 comprises 12 residues. This CDR3 reads CSTRESTGELFF. The CDR3 DNA follows: TGCAGCACCCGGGAAAGTACCGGGGAGCTGTTTTTT.

The J gene is TRBJ2-5, the V gene TRBV10-2; 8 bases match TRBD2. Germline CDR1 WSHSY, CDR2 SAAADI. With 7 bases clipped from V and 5 bases from J, the junction kept 9 bases outside the gene matches. The CDR3 has 14 amino acids. CDR3: CASKRMREDETQYF. CDR3 DNA: TGCGCCAGCAAAAGAATGCGGGAGGATGAGACCCAGTACTTC.

The rearrangement uses TRBV12-3 or TRBV12-4 and TRBJ2-3, with 7 bases lining up with TRBD2. The CDR3 runs to 15 residues. Unmatched junction bases numbered 5, after V lost 2 bases and J lost 3 bases. The CDR3 loop is CASSLSGVETDTQYF. CDR3 bases: TGTGCCAGCAGTTTAAGCGGGGTAGAAACAGATACGCAGTATTTT.

This clonotype has only a few counts. CDR3 sequence reads: CASSRGGRDTQYF. The CDR3 region has the DNA TGTGCCAGCTCGAGGGGTGGCAGAGATACGCAGTATTTT. V and J are TRBV27 and TRBJ2-3; D may be TRBD1 or TRBD2 (5 bases each). Germline CDR1 MNHEY, CDR2 SMNVEV (reference sequence). V gave up 8 bases and J gave up 5 bases, with 14 bases separating them. The CDR3 is 13 residues long.

This clonotype came up a few times. The CDR3 spells CATSGGTKETQYF. The CDR3 DNA sequence: TGTGCCACCAGCGGCGGTACCAAAGAGACCCAGTACTTC. V usage is TRBV24-1 and J usage is TRBJ2-5; D not resolved. The CDR3 extends over 13 amino acids. Trimming pared 7 bases from V and 3 bases from J, leaving 11 bases between. Germline-derived CDR1 and CDR2 are KGHDR and SFDVKD.

This clonotype was observed a few times. The chain has TRBV29-1 and TRBJ2-5; 8 bases are a match to TRBD2. The assigned J gene may be wrong: the sequence end matches TRBJ2-7 better. The CDR3 is 13 amino acids. The germline gives CDR1 SQVTM, CDR2 ANQGSEA. CDR3 residues: CSVKSGSSYEQYF. Written as DNA, the CDR3 is TGCAGCGTTAAAAGCGGGAGCTCCTACGAGCAGTACTTC.

The chain employs TRBV6-6 and TRBJ2-5; either TRBD1 or TRBD2 may supply D (5 bases each). The V end was cut by 8 bases, the J end by 4 bases, with 17 bases between. The CDR3 sequence is 14 residues long. Germline lookup yields CDR1 MNHNY and CDR2 SVGAGI (reference sequence). This chain's CDR3 is CASARGAPPETQYF. The CDR3 DNA reads as TGTGCCAGCGCCCGGGGCGCTCCCCCAGAGACCCAGTACTTC.

In its sample, this clonotype was seen a few times. The V and J genes are TRBV4-1 and TRBJ2-5; D possibly corresponds to TRBD1 (6 bases). V lost 7 bases to trimming and J lost 1 base, with 19 bases between them. Germline-derived CDR1 and CDR2 are MGHRA and YSYEKL. The CDR3 extends over 16 amino acids. CDR3 residues: CASTPRVTGLQETQYF. Written as DNA, the CDR3 is TGCGCCAGCACCCCGAGGGTGACAGGACTCCAAGAGACCCAGTACTTC.

In its sample, this clonotype was seen many times. At one boundary the junction diverges from the germline segment, which might be a read error. The chain recombines TRBV4-1 with TRBJ2-3; possible D gene TRBD2, 5 bases. The CDR3 has 16 residues. CDR1 MGHRA and CDR2 YSYEKL come from the germline V gene. CDR3 bases: TGCGCCAGCAGTCAAGATGTAACCGCCCGGGGAGTTACGCAGTATTTT. Amino acid sequence: CASSQDVTARGVTQYF.

The sample holds a few counts of this clonotype. This chain uses TRBV29-1 with TRBJ2-5; 8 nucleotides match TRBD2. The J call is in doubt because the DNA end fits TRBJ2-7 better. In germline, CDR1 is SQVTM, CDR2 ANQGSEA. The CDR3 totals 14 residues. CDR3 nucleotide sequence: TGCAGCGTCGCCGGGGGGGTGGGCTCCTACGAGCAGTACTTC. It specifies CSVAGGVGSYEQYF.

In this sample, this clonotype turned up many times. The CDR3 nucleotides are TGCAGTGCTAGCCGGGGACTAGCGGGCGGCACCGGGGAGCTGTTTTTT. Its protein is CSASRGLAGGTGELFF. This chain connects TRBV20-1 to TRBJ2-2, with 12 bases identical to TRBD2. Trimming removed 3 bases from V and 4 bases from J; junction bases left unmatched: 6. There are 16 residues in the CDR3. CDR1 is DFQATT and CDR2 is SNEGSKA in the germline V gene (reference sequence).

V is TRBV11-1 and J is TRBJ2-2; 10 positions agree with TRBD2. The CDR3 consists of 19 residues. The V and J ends lost 4 bases and 3 bases, in that order; junction bases with no gene match: 14. The germline V gene has CDR1 SGHAT and CDR2 FQDESV (reference sequence). The CDR3: CASSWTLGLAGEYTGELFF. Written as DNA, the CDR3 is TGTGCCAGCAGCTGGACTCTGGGGCTAGCGGGGGAGTACACCGGGGAGCTGTTTTTT.

The chain combines TRBV6-5 with TRBJ2-5; the D gene is possibly TRBD2 (7 bases). Germline-derived CDR1 and CDR2 are MNHEY and SVGAGI. V lost 8 bases to trimming and J lost 4 bases, with 17 bases between them. The CDR3 extends over 14 amino acids. CDR3 amino acids: CASRIGGGPETQYF. The CDR3, as DNA: TGTGCCAGCCGAATAGGGGGGGGCCCAGAGACCCAGTACTTC.

Only a few counts were recorded for this clonotype. This sequence joins TRBV15 and TRBJ2-5; D call uncertain. The CDR3 length is 13 residues. The germline V gene has CDR1 LNHNV and CDR2 YYDKDF (reference sequence). V dropped 0 bases and J dropped 5 bases, with 7 bases sitting between them. DNA for the CDR3: TGTGCCACCAGCAGAGATAGCAGGGAGACCCAGTACTTC. It encodes CATSRDSRETQYF.

This sequence joins TRBV5-6 and TRBJ2-5, with 7 bases that match TRBD1. Germline V gives CDR1 SGHDT, CDR2 YYEEEE. This CDR3 region has 16 residues. With V trimmed by 4 bases and J by 2 bases, 11 bases remained unmatched. DNA for the CDR3: TGTGCCAGCAGCCCATCGACAGGGTCCCAGCAAGAGACCCAGTACTTC. Protein product: CASSPSTGSQQETQYF. The variable domain in full, completed from reference TRBV5-6 and TRBJ2-5, reads DAGVTQSPTHLIKTRGQQVTLRCSPKSGHDTVSWYQQALGQGPQFIFQYYEEEERQRGNFPDRFSGHQFPNYSSELNVNALLLGDSALYLCASSPSTGSQQETQYFGPGTRLLVL.

The chain recombines TRBV10-3 with TRBJ2-1, with a weak D call TRBD1 (6 bases). The CDR3 is made up of 15 amino acids. Trimming took off 0 bases at V and 2 bases at J, with 8 bases between the two ends. Germline V lookup: CDR1 ENHRY, CDR2 SYGVKD. The CDR3 nucleotides read TGTGCCATCAGTGAGTCAGGGGGAGCCTACAATGAGCAGTTCTTC. Translating gives CAISESGGAYNEQFF.